The entry below gives a single T cell receptor (beta chain) sequence along with its context. Sequencing used immunoSEQ multiplex PCR; TCRdb keeps in-frame clones, though not all of them. The sample contains 250,000 or so clones, 75% to 90% of which appear only once. This sample is drawn from a study of blood T cell repertoires in COVID-19. The CDR3 totals 14 residues. Looked up from germline, CDR1 is KGHSH and CDR2 is LQKENI. V lost 1 base and J 6 bases, leaving 13 bases between the germline ends. Material: peripheral blood. The clonotype originates from a man younger than 45 with active or convalescent COVID-19. The chain couples TRBV18 to TRBJ2-7; D is possibly TRBD1 (6 bases). Written as DNA, the CDR3 is TGTGCCAGCTCACCACTAGGACAGACCGGCGAGCAGTACTTC. The encoded protein is CASSPLGQTGEQYF.